This T cell receptor (beta chain) was retrieved from a study of blood T cells in healthy people across ages. PCR was performed a second time for roughly 7 to 12 cycles using a sample-barcoded 5' primer and a J-beta primer mix. TCRdb called the 5' RACE reads again in MiXCR, with one record for every CDR3 protein. The table has around 1,800,000 distinct CDR3 sequences, about two fifths seen once. The length of the CDR3 is 16 residues. Germline V gene data show CDR1 as SNHLY and CDR2 as FYNNEI. V lost 1 base, J lost 0 bases, and 11 bases lay in between. This clonotype was sampled from a human donor in good health. Sequencing used blood. The rearrangement joins TRBV2 to TRBJ2-3; no reliable D call. The CDR3 is CASSEVRTYSTDTQYF. CDR3 nucleotide sequence: TGTGCCAGCAGTGAAGTAAGGACCTATAGCACAGATACGCAGTATTTT.